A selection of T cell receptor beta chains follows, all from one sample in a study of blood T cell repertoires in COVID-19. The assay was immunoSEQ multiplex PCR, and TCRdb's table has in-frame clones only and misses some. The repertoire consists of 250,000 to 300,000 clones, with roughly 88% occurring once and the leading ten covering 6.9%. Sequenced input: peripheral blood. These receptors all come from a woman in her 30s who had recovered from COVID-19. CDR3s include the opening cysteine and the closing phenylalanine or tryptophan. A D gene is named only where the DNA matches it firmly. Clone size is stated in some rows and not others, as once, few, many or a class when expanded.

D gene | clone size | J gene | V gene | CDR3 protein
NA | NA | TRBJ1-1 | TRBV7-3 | CASSLGAGVNTEAFF
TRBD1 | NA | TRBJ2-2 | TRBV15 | CATSRGQGNTGELFF
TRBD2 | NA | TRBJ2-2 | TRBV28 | CASSSREAGATGELFF
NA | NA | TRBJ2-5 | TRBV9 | CASSVGTTQETQYF
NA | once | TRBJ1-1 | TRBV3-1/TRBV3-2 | CASSQASVNTEAFF
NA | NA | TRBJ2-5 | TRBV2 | CASSEYLYSAALQETQYF
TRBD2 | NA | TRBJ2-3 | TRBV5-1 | CASSTPGTSGGAQYF
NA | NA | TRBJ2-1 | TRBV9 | CASSVEWGDTYNEQFF
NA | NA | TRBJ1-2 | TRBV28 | CASSFYSNYGYTF
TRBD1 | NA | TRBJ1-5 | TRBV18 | CASSPPEGAGDQPQHF